This TCR beta chain comes out of a study of blood T cell repertoires in COVID-19. About the research overall: Sources were T cells, B-cell-depleted T cells, or PBMCs; the material itself was cDNA or gDNA.

This CDR3 has 14 amino acids. Germline CDR1 reads MDHEN; CDR2 reads SYDVKM. V shed 3 bases and J shed 6 bases, with 15 bases lying between them. In the source study's methods: How many nucleated cells were present was estimated from reference gene primer amplification. Clones were read by immunoSEQ multiplex PCR, and TCRdb kept only the in-frame ones, dropping some. The D gene and trimming were derived from the DNA, and the V and J assignments and clone size from that table. Of approximately 74,000 clones in the sample, roughly 88% were seen once. This chain links TRBV28 with TRBJ2-7; D not certain. The TCR comes from a man aged 70 or older with acute or convalescent COVID-19. The sequenced sample was peripheral blood. CDR3 sequence (DNA): TGTGCCAGCAGTTTTTCCCAGGTCTTCGGCGAGCAGTACTTC. Its protein product is CASSFSQVFGEQYF.